These 5 T cell receptor beta chains share one sample of origin, sequenced in a study of T cell changes during pregnancy in multiple sclerosis. The protocol was immunoSEQ multiplex PCR, while the TCRdb copy is restricted to in-frame clones and leaves out a portion. The sample carries about 48,000 clones, approximately 85% recorded once. Sequencing was performed on CD4+ T cells from peripheral blood mononuclear cells, taken in the second trimester of pregnancy. The origin of the receptors is a female donor with multiple sclerosis, enrolled in a pregnancy study.

The table lists this clone with a few counts. The chain recombines TRBV10-3 with TRBJ1-1; no definite D call. Germline V CDR1 and CDR2: ENHRY, SYGVKD. V lost 4 bases and J lost 2, with 8 bases in between. The CDR3 is 13 amino acids. The CDR3 bases are TGTGCCATCAGTGGGGAGGAAAACACTGAAGCTTTCTTT. This sequence encodes CAISGEENTEAFF.

By share, this clone ranks as medium-sized. The V call is TRBV4-1, the J call TRBJ1-1, with D possibly matching TRBD1 (6 bases). Germline V gene sequence: CDR1 MGHRA, CDR2 YSYEKL. V lost 0 bases and J 8 bases, leaving 19 bases between the germline ends. CDR3 length equals 16 residues. The CDR3 protein is CASSQESDFRGGEAFF. Here the CDR3 DNA reads TGCGCCAGCAGCCAAGAATCCGACTTTCGAGGGGGAGAAGCTTTCTTT.

The chain joins TRBV6-6 to TRBJ1-1; D not resolved. Trimming cost V 6 bases and J 7 bases, with 12 bases left between them. The CDR3 is 12 residues long. The germline CDR1 and CDR2 sequences are MNHNY and SVGAGI (reference sequence). The CDR3 reads CASSQPGSEAFF. Here the CDR3 DNA reads TGTGCCAGCAGCCAACCCGGGAGTGAAGCTTTCTTT.

This chain connects TRBV30 to TRBJ2-1; 8 nucleotides line up with TRBD2. Germline V gene lookup returns CDR1 GTSNPN and CDR2 SVGIG (reference sequence). V lost 0 bases to trimming and J lost 7 bases; unmatched junction nucleotides: 5. The CDR3 runs 14 residues. The CDR3, as DNA: TGTGCCTGGAGTGTACGAGCGGGAGTTAATGAGCAGTTCTTC. This sequence encodes CAWSVRAGVNEQFF.

V is TRBV2 and J is TRBJ2-2; 8 nucleotides match TRBD1. Germline loops: CDR1 SNHLY, CDR2 FYNNEI. V shed 6 bases, J shed 1 base, and the junction held 4 bases outside the gene matches. The CDR3 has 15 amino acids. The CDR3 DNA reads TGTGCCAGCAGACCCGGGACAGGGAACACCGGGGAGCTGTTTTTT. Translating gives CASRPGTGNTGELFF.